One T cell receptor beta chain is described in this entry. The clone's antigen remains unknown. Per-base quality was not reported, and no clone a single base away is much larger than it. The record originates from a study of blood T cell repertoires in COVID-19 (dated by TCRdb to between 2020 and 2021). General notes on the study: Samples from collaborators originated in the United States, Italy and Spain and spanned both the acute and convalescent phases of COVID-19. A de-identified subject ID, COVID-19 status, age in years and sex were almost always included in the sample metadata. The prospective study material was composed of cDNA or gDNA derived from T cells, B-cell-depleted T cells, or PBMCs. The repertoires were released in a freely available public database meant as a resource for research on the immune response to SARS-CoV-2. Where available, HLA class I and class II types were taken from metadata supplied by the sample provider and were not determined by assay-based typing. Samples were obtained from the ongoing ImmuneRACE study (first 160 participants) and from over 1,000 subjects provided by 6 global collaborators. Subjects who had been exposed to COVID-19, were actively infected with it, or had recovered from it provided the deeply sampled blood TCRbeta repertoires that made up the dataset.

Whole blood was collected in K2EDTA tubes by collaborating institutions according to the institutions' own protocols. For TCRbeta analysis, collaborator samples were shipped as frozen whole blood, as isolated PBMCs, or as DNA extracted from either sample type. Here is what the overall study found, with its caveats: How much clinical and demographic metadata was included differed by source and by participant, and the metadata was provided uncurated.

CDR1 and CDR2 are drawn from the germline V gene: LGHNA, YSLEER. Here V drops 1 base and J drops 7 bases, and the junction holds 10 bases not matched to any gene. The CDR3 contains 15 residues, cysteine and phenylalanine counted. Kept here is only the CDR3 DNA, which spans 45 bases and is read in frame from base 1. TCRbeta CDR3 regions were amplified from genomic DNA by means of the immunoSEQ Assay, a bias-controlled multiplex PCR. The study's processing was this. Within the assay, amplification of reference gene primers was used to estimate how many nucleated cells each sample contained. To quantify the absolute abundance of each unique TCRbeta CDR3 rearrangement, sequence reads were collapsed and filtered. For each sample, productive Simpson clonality was calculated by taking the square root of Simpson's diversity index across productive rearrangements. TCRdb re-hosts the immuneACCESS table, in-frame sequences only. Its copies lack some clones; in the studies checked, an unresolved V gene accounts for under half of them, and the cause for the rest is not known. The DNA was the basis for D and trimming; V, J and clone size are from that table. Here the sample has more than 55,000 clones; roughly 80% occur a single time. Around 6% of the sample belongs to the ten largest clones.

The specimen was peripheral blood. The TCR comes from a woman in her fifties or sixties with active or convalescent COVID-19. The rearranged segments are TRBV4-3 and TRBJ2-7, with 7 middle bases fitting TRBD2. This receptor has the CDR3 CASSQGGGRWREQYF. Read as DNA, the sequence is TGCGCCAGCAGCCAAGGCGGCGGGAGATGGAGAGAGCAGTACTTC.